This T cell receptor (beta chain) was profiled in a study of T-cell reconstitution after alpha-beta-depleted transplantation in children (dated by TCRdb to the mid-2010s). For context, the study as a whole: Using TCR repertoire profiling, the study followed T-cell immune reconstitution in a quantitative way in children after TCRalphabeta/CD19-depleted allogeneic hematopoietic cell transplantation.

Concerning this clonotype: Its antigen specificity is not known. No much larger clone exists at a distance of one base, and base qualities are not known.

Taken with the paper, the label for treatment or condition translates to: allogeneic hematopoietic cell transplantation with graft depleted of TCRalphabeta T cells and CD19 B cells. The transplant recipients were children given TCRalphabeta/CD19-depleted allogeneic hematopoietic cell grafts. The method was PCR. For sequencing, an Illumina HiSeq 2500 was employed. Molecular barcoding was employed in the preparation of TCR libraries, with unique molecular identifiers being used to normalize TCRbeta repertoire quantification. TCRdb redid the processing of the public reads, applying fastp at Q25 and MiXCR, and retained in-frame beta chains. Duplicate CDR3 protein sequences are folded into a single record with the most common DNA and genes. In all, the sample holds 780,000 or so distinct CDR3 sequences, and 16% of those were seen once. Roughly 5% of the sample rests with the top ten. Overall study results and their limits: Over the following months the frequencies of hyperexpanded clones went down, and after one year T-cell counts and TCRbeta diversity were mostly credited to newly produced T cells. Apparently early alphabetaT-cell count recovery about two months after transplant reportedly relied on only several hundred rapidly expanded clones derived from non-depleted graft cells. The high TCRbeta diversity at day 60 in some patients was ascribed to recipient T cells and intrathymic progenitors that had survived conditioning.

The TCR was taken from a male patient aged 10 to 17 who had a stem cell transplant for acute lymphoblastic leukemia, so the T cells may come from the graft donor. This specimen consisted of PBMCs, mostly from graft donor cells, obtained 360 days after TCRalphabeta/CD19-depleted stem cell transplant.

The nucleotides are TGTGCCAGCAGCTTCGTAGCGGGAGTTCAGGAGACCCAGTACTTC. It codes for CASSFVAGVQETQYF. Recombination joined TRBV7-2 with TRBJ2-5; 9 nucleotides in the junction match TRBD2. As encoded in the germline V gene, CDR1 is SGHTA while CDR2 is FQGNSA. From its cysteine to its phenylalanine, the CDR3 spans 15 amino acids. The entry retains the CDR3 DNA only, 45 bases that are in frame from base 1. After removal of 3 bases from V and 5 bases from J, the junction retains 7 bases not matched to a gene. Joined to the reference TRBV7-2 and TRBJ2-5 proteins, this CDR3 gives the full variable domain: GAGVSQSPSNKVTEKGKDVELRCDPISGHTALYWYRQSLGQGLEFLIYFQGNSAPDKSGLPSDRFSAERTGGSVSTLTIQRTQQEDSAVYLCASSFVAGVQETQYFGPGTRLLVL.